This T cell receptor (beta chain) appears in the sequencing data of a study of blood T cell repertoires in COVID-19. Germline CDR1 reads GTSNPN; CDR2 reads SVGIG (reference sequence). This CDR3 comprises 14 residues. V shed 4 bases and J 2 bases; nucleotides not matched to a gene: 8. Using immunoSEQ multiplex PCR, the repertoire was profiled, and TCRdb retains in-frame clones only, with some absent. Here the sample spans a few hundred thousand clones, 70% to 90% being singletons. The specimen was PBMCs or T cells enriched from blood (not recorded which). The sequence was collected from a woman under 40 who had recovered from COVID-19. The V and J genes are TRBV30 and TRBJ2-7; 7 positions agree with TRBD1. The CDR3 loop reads CAWMRAGGAYEQYF. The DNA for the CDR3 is TGTGCCTGGATGCGGGCAGGGGGTGCCTACGAGCAGTACTTC.